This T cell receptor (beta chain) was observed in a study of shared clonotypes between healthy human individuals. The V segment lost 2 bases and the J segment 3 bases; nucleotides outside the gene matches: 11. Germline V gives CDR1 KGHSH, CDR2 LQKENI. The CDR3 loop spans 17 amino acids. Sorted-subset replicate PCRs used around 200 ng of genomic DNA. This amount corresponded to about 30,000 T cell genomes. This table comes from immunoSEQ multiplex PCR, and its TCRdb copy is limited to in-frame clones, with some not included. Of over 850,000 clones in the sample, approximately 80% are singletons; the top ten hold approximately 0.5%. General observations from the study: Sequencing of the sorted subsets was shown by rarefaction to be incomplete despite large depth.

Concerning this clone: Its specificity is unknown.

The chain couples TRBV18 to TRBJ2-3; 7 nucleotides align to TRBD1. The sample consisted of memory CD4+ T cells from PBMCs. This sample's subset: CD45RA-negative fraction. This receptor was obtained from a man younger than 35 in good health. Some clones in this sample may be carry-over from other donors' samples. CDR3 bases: TGTGCCAGCTCACCATTACCGGGACAGAGAAAGACAGATACGCAGTATTTT. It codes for CASSPLPGQRKTDTQYF.